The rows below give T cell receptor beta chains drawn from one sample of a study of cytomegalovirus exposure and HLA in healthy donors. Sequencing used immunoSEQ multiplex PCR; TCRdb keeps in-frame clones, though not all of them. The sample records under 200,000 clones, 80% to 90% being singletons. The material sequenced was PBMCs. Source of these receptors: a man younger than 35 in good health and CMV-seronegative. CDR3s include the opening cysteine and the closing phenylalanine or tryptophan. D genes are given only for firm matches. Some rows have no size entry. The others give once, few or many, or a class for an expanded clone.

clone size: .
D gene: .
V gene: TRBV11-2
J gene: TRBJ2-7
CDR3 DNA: TGTGCCAGCAGCTCCATAATGGAGGACGGATCCTACGAGCAGTACTTC
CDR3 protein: CASSSIMEDGSYEQYF

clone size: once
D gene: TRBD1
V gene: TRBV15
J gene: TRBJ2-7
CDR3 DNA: TGTGCCACCAGCAGAGGGGGGACAGGCTCCTACGAGCAGTACTTC
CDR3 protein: CATSRGGTGSYEQYF

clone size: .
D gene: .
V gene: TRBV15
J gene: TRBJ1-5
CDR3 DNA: TGTGCCACCAGCAGAGAGGGAGGGATCCATCAGCCCCAGCATTTT
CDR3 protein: CATSREGGIHQPQHF

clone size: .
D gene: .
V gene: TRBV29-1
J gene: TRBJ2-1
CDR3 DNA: TGCAGCGCACACGGGAGATCCTACAATGAGCAGTTCTTC
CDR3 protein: CSAHGRSYNEQFF

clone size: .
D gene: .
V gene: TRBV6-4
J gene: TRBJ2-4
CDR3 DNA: TGTGCCAGCAGTGACTTTCCGGGCGGGGACATTCAGTACTTC
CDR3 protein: CASSDFPGGDIQYF

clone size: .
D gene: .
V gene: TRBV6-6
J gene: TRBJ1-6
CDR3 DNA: TGTGCCAGCAGTGTCCGGCCCGGGGATTCACCCCTCCACTTT
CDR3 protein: CASSVRPGDSPLHF

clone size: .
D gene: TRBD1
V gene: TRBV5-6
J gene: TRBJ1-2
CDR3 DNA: TGTGCCAGCAGCTACCGAGACAGGGTTAACTATGGCTACACCTTC
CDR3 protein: CASSYRDRVNYGYTF

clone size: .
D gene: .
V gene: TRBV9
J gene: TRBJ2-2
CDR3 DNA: TGTGCCAGCAGCGGACAGAACACCGGGGAGCTGTTTTTT
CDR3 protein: CASSGQNTGELFF

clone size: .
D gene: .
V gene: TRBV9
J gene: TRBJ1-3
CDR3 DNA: TGTGCCAGCAGCTACAGGCACTCTGGAAACACCATATATTTT
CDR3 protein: CASSYRHSGNTIYF

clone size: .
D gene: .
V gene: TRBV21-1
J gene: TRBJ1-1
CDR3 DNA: TGTGCCAGCATCGGGGAGGGGGGGCAAGGTGAAGCTTTCTTT
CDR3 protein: CASIGEGGQGEAFF

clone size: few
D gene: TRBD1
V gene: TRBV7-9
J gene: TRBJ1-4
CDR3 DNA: TGTGCCAGCAGCCCAACAGGGGACACGGGTGAAAAACTGTTTTTT
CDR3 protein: CASSPTGDTGEKLFF

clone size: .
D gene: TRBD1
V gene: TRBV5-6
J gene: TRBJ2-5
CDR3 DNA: TGTGCCAGCAGCGGTGGCCCGGGACAGCTTCCTGAGACCCAGTACTTC
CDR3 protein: CASSGGPGQLPETQYF

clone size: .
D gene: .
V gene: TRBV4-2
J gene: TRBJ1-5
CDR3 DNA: TGTGCCAGCAGCCAATTCATTTTTGATCAGCCCCAGCATTTT
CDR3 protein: CASSQFIFDQPQHF

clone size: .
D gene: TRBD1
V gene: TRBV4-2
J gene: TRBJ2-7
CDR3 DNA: TGTGCCAGCAGCCAAGCGGGACAGCGGAGTCCCTACGAGCAGTACTTC
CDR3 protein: CASSQAGQRSPYEQYF

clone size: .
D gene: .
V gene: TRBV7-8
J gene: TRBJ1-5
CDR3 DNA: TGTGCCAGCAGCAAAGGGACAAGGCAAAATAATCAGCCCCAGCATTTT
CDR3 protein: CASSKGTRQNNQPQHF

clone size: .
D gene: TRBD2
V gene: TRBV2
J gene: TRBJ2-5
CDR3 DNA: TGTGCCAGCAAAGGACTAGCGGGAGAGACCCAGTACTTC
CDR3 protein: CASKGLAGETQYF

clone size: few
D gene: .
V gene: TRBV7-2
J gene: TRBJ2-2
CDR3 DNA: TGTGCCAGCACAACGGGAAGGGCCGGGGAGCTGTTTTTT
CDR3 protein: CASTTGRAGELFF

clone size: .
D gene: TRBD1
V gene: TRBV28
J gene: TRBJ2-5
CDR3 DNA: TGTGCCAGCAGTTCCGGACAGGGGTGGGAGACCCAGTACTTC
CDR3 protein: CASSSGQGWETQYF